The source of this T cell receptor (beta chain) is a study of T cells in Graves' hyperthyroidism and ophthalmopathy. Study details: Blood from the periphery was taken at initial diagnosis, before any treatment. Regarding the study as a whole: Ophthalmopathy, as predicted by the model, came a median roughly 6.5 months after the prediction. Peripheral blood also featured most of the thyroid clonotypes expanded above 0.001.

Blood was obtained at the first hyperthyroidism diagnosis, which preceded any ophthalmopathy symptoms. The table lists this clonotype with many counts. Antigen unknown. The CDR3 sequence is 16 residues long. Trimming pared 2 bases from V and 0 bases from J, leaving 11 bases between. Germline CDR1 SGHDN, CDR2 FVKESK. TCR beta CDR3 sequences were amplified from RNA transcripts. With the HTBI primer set, the TCR CDR3 went through a first round of RT-PCR. MiXCR was run by TCRdb on the multiplex PCR reads, yielding one entry per CDR3 protein. This table has tens of thousands of distinct CDR3 sequences, 49% appearing once.

The TCR originated in a woman between 50 and 59 years old with Graves' hyperthyroidism that later progressed to Graves' ophthalmopathy. The chain combines TRBV14 with TRBJ2-1; TRBD1 or TRBD2 may be the D gene (6 bases each). The sequencing input was blood. The CDR3 is CASSQLGGSSYNEQFF. The CDR3 DNA reads TGTGCCAGCAGCCAATTAGGGGGGAGCTCCTACAATGAGCAGTTCTTC.